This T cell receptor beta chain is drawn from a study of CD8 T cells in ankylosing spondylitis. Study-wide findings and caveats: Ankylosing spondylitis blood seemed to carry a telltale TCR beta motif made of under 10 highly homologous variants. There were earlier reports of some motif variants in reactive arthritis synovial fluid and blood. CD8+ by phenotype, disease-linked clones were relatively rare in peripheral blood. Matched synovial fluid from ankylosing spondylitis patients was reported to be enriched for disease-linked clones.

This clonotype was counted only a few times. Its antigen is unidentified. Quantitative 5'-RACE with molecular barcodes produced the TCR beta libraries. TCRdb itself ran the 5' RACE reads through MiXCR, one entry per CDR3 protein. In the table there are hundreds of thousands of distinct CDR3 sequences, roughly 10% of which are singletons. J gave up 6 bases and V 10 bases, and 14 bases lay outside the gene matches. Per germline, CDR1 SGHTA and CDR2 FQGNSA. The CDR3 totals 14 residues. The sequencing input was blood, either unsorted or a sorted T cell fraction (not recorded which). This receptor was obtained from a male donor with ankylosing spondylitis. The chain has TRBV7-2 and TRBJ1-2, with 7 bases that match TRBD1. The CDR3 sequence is CAILRDSPYNGYTF. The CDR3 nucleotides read TGTGCCATCCTCCGGGACAGTCCGTATAATGGCTACACCTTC. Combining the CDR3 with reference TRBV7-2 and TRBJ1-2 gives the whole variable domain GAGVSQSPSNKVTEKGKDVELRCDPISGHTALYWYRQSLGQGLEFLIYFQGNSAPDKSGLPSDRFSAERTGGSVSTLTIQRTQQEDSAVYLCAILRDSPYNGYTFGSGTRLTVV.